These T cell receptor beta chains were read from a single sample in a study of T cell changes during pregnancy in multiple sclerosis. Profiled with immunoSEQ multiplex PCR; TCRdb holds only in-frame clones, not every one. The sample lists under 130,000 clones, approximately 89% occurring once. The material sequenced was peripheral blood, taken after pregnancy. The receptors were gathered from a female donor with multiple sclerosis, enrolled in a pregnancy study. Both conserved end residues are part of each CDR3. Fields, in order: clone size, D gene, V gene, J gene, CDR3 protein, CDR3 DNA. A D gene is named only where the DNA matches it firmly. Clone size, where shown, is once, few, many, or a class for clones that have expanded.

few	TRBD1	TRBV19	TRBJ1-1	CASSIRGRGTEAFF	TGTGCCAGTAGTATCAGGGGGCGAGGCACTGAAGCTTTCTTT
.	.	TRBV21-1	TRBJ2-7	CASSPRDRGTSSYEQYF	TGTGCCAGCAGCCCCCGGGACAGGGGTACCAGCTCCTACGAGCAGTACTTC
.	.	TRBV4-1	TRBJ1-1	CASSQDQQGVGAFF	TGCGCCAGCAGCCAAGATCAACAGGGTGTCGGGGCTTTCTTT
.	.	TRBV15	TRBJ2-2	CATSRGTYANTGELFF	TGTGCCACCAGCAGGGGGACTTACGCGAACACCGGGGAGCTGTTTTTT
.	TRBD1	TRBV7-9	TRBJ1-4	CASSRGRQGANEKLFF	TGTGCCAGCAGTCGCGGCCGACAGGGGGCGAATGAAAAACTGTTTTTT
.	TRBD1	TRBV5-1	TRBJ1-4	CASSSDRVGVVEKLFF	TGCGCCAGCAGCTCGGACAGGGTTGGGGTTGTTGAAAAACTGTTTTTT
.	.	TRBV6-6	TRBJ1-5	CASSIVSGSNQPQHF	TGTGCCAGCAGTATCGTCAGTGGTAGCAATCAGCCCCAGCATTTT
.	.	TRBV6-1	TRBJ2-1	CASSGSVQLNEQFF	TGTGCCAGCAGTGGTTCCGTACAGCTTAATGAGCAGTTCTTC
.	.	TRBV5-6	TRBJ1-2	CASSFRDHYGYTF	TGTGCCAGCAGCTTTAGAGATCATTATGGCTACACCTTC
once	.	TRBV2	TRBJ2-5	CASSPWAEETQYF	TGTGCCAGCAGCCCCTGGGCAGAAGAGACCCAGTACTTC
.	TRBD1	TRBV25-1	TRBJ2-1	CASSPPPGTGASYNEQFF	TGTGCCAGCAGTCCGCCCCCCGGGACAGGGGCCTCCTACAATGAGCAGTTCTTC
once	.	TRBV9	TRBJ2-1	CASSAGTFNEQFF	TGTGCCAGCAGCGCAGGGACTTTTAATGAGCAGTTCTTC
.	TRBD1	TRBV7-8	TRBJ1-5	CASSLERGQGNVRSNQPQHF	TGTGCCAGCAGCTTAGAGAGAGGACAGGGAAACGTGAGGAGCAATCAGCCCCAGCATTTT
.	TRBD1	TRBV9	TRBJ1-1	CASSPGTANTEAFF	TGTGCCAGCAGCCCAGGGACAGCTAACACTGAAGCTTTCTTT
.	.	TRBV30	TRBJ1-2	CAWRDSFGYTF	TGTGCCTGGAGGGACAGTTTTGGCTACACCTTC
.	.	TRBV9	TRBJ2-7	CASSSGQTSSYEQYF	TGTGCCAGCAGCTCCGGACAAACAAGCTCCTACGAGCAGTACTTC
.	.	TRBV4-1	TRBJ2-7	CASSQAPTPQYEQYF	TGCGCCAGCAGCCAAGCACCTACCCCTCAATACGAGCAGTACTTC
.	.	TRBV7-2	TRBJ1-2	CASSPRGPYYGYTF	TGTGCCAGCAGCCCCAGGGGCCCCTACTATGGCTACACCTTC
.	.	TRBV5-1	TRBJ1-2	CASSSDQTGYYGYTF	TGCGCCAGCAGCTCCGACCAGACAGGCTACTATGGCTACACCTTC
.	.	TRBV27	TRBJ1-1	CASRTLDDSLNTEAFF	TGTGCCAGCAGGACTTTGGACGACAGCTTGAACACTGAAGCTTTCTTT
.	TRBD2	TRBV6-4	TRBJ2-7	CASSDSIPTGLAFYEQYF	TGTGCCAGCAGTGACTCGATTCCCACGGGACTAGCTTTTTACGAGCAGTACTTC
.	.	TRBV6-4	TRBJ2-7	CASSSQAGYEQYF	TGTGCCAGCAGTTCACAAGCAGGGTACGAGCAGTACTTC
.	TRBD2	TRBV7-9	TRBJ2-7	CASSYGGEDYEQYF	TGTGCCAGCAGCTATGGGGGGGAGGACTACGAGCAGTACTTC
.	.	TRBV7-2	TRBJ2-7	CASRHGASGSYEQYF	TGTGCCAGCAGGCACGGAGCTAGTGGGTCCTACGAGCAGTACTTC
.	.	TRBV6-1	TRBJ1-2	CASSALSYGYTF	TGTGCCAGCAGCGCACTCTCCTATGGCTACACCTTC
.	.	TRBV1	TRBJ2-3	CTSSRAGYTDTQYF	TGCACCAGCAGCCGAGCGGGATACACAGATACGCAGTATTTT
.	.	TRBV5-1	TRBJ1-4	CASSLGEGNEKLFF	TGCGCCAGCAGCTTGGGAGAGGGAAATGAAAAACTGTTTTTT
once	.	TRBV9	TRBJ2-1	CASSVPRGGGDYNEQFF	TGTGCCAGCAGCGTACCCAGGGGCGGGGGAGACTACAATGAGCAGTTCTTC
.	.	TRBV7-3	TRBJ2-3	CASRSDPGADTQYF	TGTGCCAGCAGATCCGATCCGGGAGCAGATACGCAGTATTTT
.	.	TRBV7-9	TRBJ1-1	CASSLPRQDEAFF	TGTGCCAGCAGCTTACCCAGACAGGACGAAGCTTTCTTT
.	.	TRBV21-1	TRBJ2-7	CASSKPPGQGALRVSYEQYF	TGTGCCAGCAGCAAACCGCCGGGACAGGGGGCGTTGAGAGTATCCTACGAGCAGTACTTC
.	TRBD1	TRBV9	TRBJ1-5	CASSADRGHQPQHF	TGTGCCAGCAGCGCCGACAGGGGTCATCAGCCCCAGCATTTT
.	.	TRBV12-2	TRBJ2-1	CASRLGDRGCFNEQFF	TGTGCAAGTCGCTTAGGGGACAGGGGCTGTTTCAATGAGCAGTTCTTC
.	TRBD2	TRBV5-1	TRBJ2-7	CASSLWRGGPEQYF	TGCGCCAGCAGCTTGTGGCGGGGGGGCCCCGAGCAGTACTTC
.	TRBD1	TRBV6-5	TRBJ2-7	CASSQGQGSYEQYF	TGTGCCAGCAGCCAGGGACAGGGAAGCTACGAGCAGTACTTC
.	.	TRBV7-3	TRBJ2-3	CASSPTRSRSDTQYF	TGTGCCAGCAGTCCCACTAGATCGCGATCAGATACGCAGTATTTT
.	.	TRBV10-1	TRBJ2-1	CASRPATVHYNEQFF	TGCGCCAGCAGGCCAGCGACAGTCCACTACAATGAGCAGTTCTTC
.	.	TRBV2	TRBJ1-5	CASTGEDQPQHF	TGTGCCAGCACGGGGGAAGATCAGCCCCAGCATTTT
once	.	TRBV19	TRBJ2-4	CASSILREGESKNIQYF	TGTGCCAGTAGTATCCTAAGGGAGGGGGAAAGCAAAAACATTCAGTACTTC
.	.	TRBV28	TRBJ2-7	CASIAPSPGGPYEQYF	TGTGCCAGCATCGCACCCTCGCCAGGCGGGCCCTACGAGCAGTACTTC
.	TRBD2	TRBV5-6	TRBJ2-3	CASSSTGLAYTDTQYF	TGTGCCAGCAGCTCCACGGGACTAGCATACACAGATACGCAGTATTTT
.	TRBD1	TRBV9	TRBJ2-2	CASSNRQGNTGELFF	TGTGCCAGCAGCAACCGACAGGGGAACACCGGGGAGCTGTTTTTT
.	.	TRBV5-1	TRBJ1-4	CASSKGVENEKLFF	TGCGCCAGCAGCAAAGGGGTCGAGAATGAAAAACTGTTTTTT
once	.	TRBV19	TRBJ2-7	CASSRVFGYEQYF	TGTGCCAGTAGTAGGGTGTTCGGGTACGAGCAGTACTTC
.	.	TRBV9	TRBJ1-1	CASSAGNGANTEAFF	TGTGCCAGCAGCGCCGGGAACGGAGCGAACACTGAAGCTTTCTTT
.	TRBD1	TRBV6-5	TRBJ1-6	CATSWTGTGHSPLHF	TGTGCCACCTCGTGGACCGGGACAGGTCATTCACCCCTCCACTTT
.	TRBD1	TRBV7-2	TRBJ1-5	CASSLGGQPNQPQHF	TGTGCCAGCAGCTTAGGGGGACAGCCTAATCAGCCCCAGCATTTT
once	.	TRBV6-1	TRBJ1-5	CATYRAGNQPQHF	TGTGCCACTTACAGGGCGGGCAATCAGCCCCAGCATTTT
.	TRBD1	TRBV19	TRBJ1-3	CASRTPSTGTGNTIYF	TGTGCCAGTAGGACACCCTCGACAGGGACTGGAAACACCATATATTTT
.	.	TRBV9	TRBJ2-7	CASSAGAGTQYEQYF	TGTGCCAGCAGCGCGGGCGCCGGGACACAATACGAGCAGTACTTC
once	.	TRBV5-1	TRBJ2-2	CASSPGGPNTGELFF	TGCGCCAGCAGCCCCGGGGGGCCCAACACCGGGGAGCTGTTTTTT
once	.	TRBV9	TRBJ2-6	CASSVATGVTASGANVLTF	TGTGCCAGCAGCGTAGCTACGGGAGTGACAGCCTCTGGGGCCAACGTCCTGACTTTC
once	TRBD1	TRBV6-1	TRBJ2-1	CASSERSELRGYNEQFF	TGTGCCAGCAGTGAAAGGTCGGAACTCAGGGGGTACAATGAGCAGTTCTTC
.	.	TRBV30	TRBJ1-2	CAWSVRRGYGYTF	TGTGCCTGGAGTGTACGAAGAGGCTATGGCTACACCTTC
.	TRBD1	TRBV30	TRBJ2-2	CAWSERTGFAGELFF	TGTGCCTGGAGTGAGAGGACAGGGTTCGCCGGGGAGCTGTTTTTT
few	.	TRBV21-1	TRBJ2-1	CASSYDTGGSEQFF	TGTGCCAGCAGCTACGACACGGGAGGGAGTGAGCAGTTCTTC
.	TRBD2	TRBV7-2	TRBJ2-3	CASSPRAGGSTDTQYF	TGTGCCAGCAGCCCCCGGGCGGGGGGCTCCACAGATACGCAGTATTTT